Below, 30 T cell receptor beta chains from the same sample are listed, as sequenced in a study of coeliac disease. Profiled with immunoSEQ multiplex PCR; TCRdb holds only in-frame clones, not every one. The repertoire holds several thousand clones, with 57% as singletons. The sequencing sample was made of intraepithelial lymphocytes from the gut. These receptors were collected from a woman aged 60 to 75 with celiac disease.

CDR3 sequence (DNA): TGTGCCAGTAGACCGTGGGGCCAGAACTCTGGAAACACCATATATTTT. It yields the protein CASRPWGQNSGNTIYF. This sequence joins TRBV19 and TRBJ1-3; a weak D match, TRBD1 (5 bases). The CDR3 is 16 residues long. Germline V gene data show CDR1 as LNHDA and CDR2 as SQIVND (reference sequence). Between the trimmed V and J ends, which lost 6 bases and 0 bases, there was a span of 15 bases.

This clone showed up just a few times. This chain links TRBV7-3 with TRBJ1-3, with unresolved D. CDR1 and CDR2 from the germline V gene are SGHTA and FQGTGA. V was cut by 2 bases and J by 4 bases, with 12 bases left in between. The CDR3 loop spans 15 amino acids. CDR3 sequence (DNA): TGTGCCAGCAGCTTAGGAGGGCCGGCAGGAAACACCATATATTTT. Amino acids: CASSLGGPAGNTIYF. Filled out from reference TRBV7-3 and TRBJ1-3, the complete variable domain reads GAGVSQTPSNKVTEKGKYVELRCDPISGHTALYWYRQSLGQGPEFLIYFQGTGAADDSGLPNDRFFAVRPEGSVSTLKIQRTERGDSAVYLCASSLGGPAGNTIYFGEGSWLTVV.

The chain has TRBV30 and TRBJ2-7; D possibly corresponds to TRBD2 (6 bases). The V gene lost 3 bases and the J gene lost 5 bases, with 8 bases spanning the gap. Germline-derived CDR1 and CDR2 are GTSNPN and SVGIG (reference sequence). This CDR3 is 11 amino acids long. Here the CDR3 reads CAWSAGHEQYF. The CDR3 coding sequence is TGTGCCTGGAGCGCGGGGCACGAGCAGTACTTC.

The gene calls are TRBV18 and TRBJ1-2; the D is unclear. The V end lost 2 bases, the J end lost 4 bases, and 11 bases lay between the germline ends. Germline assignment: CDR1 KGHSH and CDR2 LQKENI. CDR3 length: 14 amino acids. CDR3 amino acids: CASSPFEDSYGYTF. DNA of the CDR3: TGTGCCAGCTCACCATTTGAAGACTCCTATGGCTACACCTTC.

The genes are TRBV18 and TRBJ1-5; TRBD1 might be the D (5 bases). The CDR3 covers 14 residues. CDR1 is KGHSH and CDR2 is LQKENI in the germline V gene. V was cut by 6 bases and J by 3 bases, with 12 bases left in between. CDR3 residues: CASSGGVSNQPQHF. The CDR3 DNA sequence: TGTGCCAGCTCTGGAGGGGTCTCCAATCAGCCCCAGCATTTT.

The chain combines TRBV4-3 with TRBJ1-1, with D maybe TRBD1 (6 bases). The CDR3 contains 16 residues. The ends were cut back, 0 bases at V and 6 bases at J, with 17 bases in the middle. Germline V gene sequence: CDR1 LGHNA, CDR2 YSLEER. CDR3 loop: CASSQDWGGRSAEAFF. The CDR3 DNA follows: TGCGCCAGCAGCCAAGATTGGGGGGGGCGCAGCGCTGAAGCTTTCTTT.

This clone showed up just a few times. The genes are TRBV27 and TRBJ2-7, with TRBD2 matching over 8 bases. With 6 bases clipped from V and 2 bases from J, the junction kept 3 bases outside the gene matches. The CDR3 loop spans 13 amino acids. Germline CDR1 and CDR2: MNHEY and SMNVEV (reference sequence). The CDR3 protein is CASRGSGAYEQYF. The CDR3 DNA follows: TGTGCCAGCAGGGGTAGCGGGGCCTACGAGCAGTACTTC.

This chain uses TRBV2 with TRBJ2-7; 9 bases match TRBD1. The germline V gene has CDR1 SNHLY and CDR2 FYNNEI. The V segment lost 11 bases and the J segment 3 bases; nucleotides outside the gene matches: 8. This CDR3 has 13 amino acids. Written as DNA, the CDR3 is TGTGCCGGCCGGGACAGGGACTTCTACGAGCAGTACTTC. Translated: CAGRDRDFYEQYF.

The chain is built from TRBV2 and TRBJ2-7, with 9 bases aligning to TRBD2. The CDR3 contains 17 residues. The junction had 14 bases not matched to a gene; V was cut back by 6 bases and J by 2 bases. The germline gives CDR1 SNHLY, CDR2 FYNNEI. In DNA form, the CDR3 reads TGTGCCAGCAGAGGAGGGGGAAGCGGGAGGATACCCTACGAGCAGTACTTC. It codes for CASRGGGSGRIPYEQYF.

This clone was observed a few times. For the CDR3, the DNA is TGTGCCAGCAGTATCGGGAGTGGAAAAATAAATGAGCAGTTCTTC. As protein: CASSIGSGKINEQFF. The V call is TRBV27, the J call TRBJ2-1; tentatively, D is TRBD2 (6 bases). The length of the CDR3 is 15 residues. Germline V gene lookup returns CDR1 MNHEY and CDR2 SMNVEV (reference sequence). The V gene lost 5 bases and the J gene lost 7 bases, with 18 bases spanning the gap.

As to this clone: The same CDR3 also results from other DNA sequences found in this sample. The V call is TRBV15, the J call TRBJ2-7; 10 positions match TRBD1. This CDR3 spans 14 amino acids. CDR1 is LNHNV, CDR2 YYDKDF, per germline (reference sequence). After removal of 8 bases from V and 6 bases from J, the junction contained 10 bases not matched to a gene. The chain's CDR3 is CATSPGQGFGEQYF. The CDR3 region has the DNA TGTGCCACCTCCCCGGGACAGGGGTTCGGCGAGCAGTACTTC.

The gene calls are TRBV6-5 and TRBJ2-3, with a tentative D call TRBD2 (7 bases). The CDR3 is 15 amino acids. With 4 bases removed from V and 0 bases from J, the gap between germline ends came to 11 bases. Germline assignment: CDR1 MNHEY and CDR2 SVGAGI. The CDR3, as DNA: TGTGCCAGCAGTTGGGGGGGGCCTAGCACAGATACGCAGTATTTT. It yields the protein CASSWGGPSTDTQYF.

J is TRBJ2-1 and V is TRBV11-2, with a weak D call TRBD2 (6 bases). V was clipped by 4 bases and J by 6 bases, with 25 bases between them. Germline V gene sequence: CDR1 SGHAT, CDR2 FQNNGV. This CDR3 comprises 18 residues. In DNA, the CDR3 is TGTGCCAGCAGCTCCCCACGTGAGGAGGGAGGTTACTTCAATGAGCAGTTCTTC. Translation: CASSSPREEGGYFNEQFF. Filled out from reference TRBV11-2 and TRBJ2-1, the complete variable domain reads EAGVAQSPRYKIIEKRQSVAFWCNPISGHATLYWYQQILGQGPKLLIQFQNNGVVDDSQLPKDRFSAERLKGVDSTLKIQPAKLEDSAVYLCASSSPREEGGYFNEQFFGPGTRLTVL.

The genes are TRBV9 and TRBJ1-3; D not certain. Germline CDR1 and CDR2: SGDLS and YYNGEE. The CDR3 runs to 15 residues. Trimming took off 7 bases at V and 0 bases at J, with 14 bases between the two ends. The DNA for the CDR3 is TGTGCCAGCGCCGAGACGGGGAACTCTGGAAACACCATATATTTT. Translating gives CASAETGNSGNTIYF.

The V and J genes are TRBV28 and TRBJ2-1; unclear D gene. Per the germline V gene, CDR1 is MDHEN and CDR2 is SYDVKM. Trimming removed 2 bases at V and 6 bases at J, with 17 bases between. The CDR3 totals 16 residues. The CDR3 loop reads CASSLGVWLSGNEQFF. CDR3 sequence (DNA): TGTGCCAGCAGTTTAGGTGTTTGGCTATCGGGCAATGAGCAGTTCTTC.

For the CDR3, the DNA is TGCGCCAGCAGCGGGACAGGGGGCACTGAAGCTTTCTTT. Amino acid sequence: CASSGTGGTEAFF. The V gene is TRBV4-1, the J gene TRBJ1-1; 11 nucleotides match TRBD1. The CDR3 has 13 residues. The germline V gene has CDR1 MGHRA and CDR2 YSYEKL. V lost 5 bases, J lost 4 bases, and 0 bases stayed unmatched.

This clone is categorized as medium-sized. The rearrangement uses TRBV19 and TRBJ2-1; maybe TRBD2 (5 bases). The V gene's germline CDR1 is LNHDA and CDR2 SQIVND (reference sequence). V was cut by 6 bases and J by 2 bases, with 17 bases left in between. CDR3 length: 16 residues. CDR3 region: CASSPAPGGAYNEQFF. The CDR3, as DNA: TGTGCCAGTAGCCCCGCCCCCGGAGGTGCCTACAATGAGCAGTTCTTC.

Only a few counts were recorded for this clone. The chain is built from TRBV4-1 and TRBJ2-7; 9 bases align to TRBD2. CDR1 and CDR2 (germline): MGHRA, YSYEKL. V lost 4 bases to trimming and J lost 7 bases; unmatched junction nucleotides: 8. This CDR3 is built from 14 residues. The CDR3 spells CASSPIAGAGEQYF. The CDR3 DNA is TGCGCCAGCAGCCCCATAGCGGGGGCCGGTGAGCAGTACTTC.

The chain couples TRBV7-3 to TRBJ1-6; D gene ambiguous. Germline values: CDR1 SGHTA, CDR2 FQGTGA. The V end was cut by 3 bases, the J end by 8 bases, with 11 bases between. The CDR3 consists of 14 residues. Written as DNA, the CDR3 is TGTGCCAGCAGCTTCGGGGTCTTAGATTCACCCCTCCACTTT. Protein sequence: CASSFGVLDSPLHF.

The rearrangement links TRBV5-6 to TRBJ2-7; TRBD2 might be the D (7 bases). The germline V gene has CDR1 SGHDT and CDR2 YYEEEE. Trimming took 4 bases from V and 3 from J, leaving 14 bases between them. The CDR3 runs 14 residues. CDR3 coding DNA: TGTGCCAGCAGCCCGGGGGGCGGATACTACGAGCAGTACTTC. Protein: CASSPGGGYYEQYF.

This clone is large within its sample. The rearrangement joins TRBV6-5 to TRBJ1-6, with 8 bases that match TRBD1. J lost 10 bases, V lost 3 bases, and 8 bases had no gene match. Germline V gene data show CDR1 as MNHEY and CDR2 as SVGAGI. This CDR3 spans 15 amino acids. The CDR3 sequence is CASSYSQGAGSPLHF. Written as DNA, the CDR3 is TGTGCCAGCAGTTATAGTCAGGGGGCGGGATCACCCCTCCACTTT.

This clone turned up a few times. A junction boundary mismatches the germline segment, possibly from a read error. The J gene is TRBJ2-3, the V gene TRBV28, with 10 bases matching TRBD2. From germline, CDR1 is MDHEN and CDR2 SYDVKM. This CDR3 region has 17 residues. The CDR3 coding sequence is TGTGCCAGCAGTTGGCCTAGCGGGAGTTCTCCGACAGGTACGCAGTATTTT. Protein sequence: CASSWPSGSSPTGTQYF.

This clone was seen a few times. The DNA of the CDR3 is TGTGCCAGCCTTGACCAGTCTACGAGGACCGGGGAGCTGTTTTTT. It codes for CASLDQSTRTGELFF. V is TRBV2 and J is TRBJ2-2; D remains ambiguous. The CDR3 is made up of 15 amino acids. Germline V lookup: CDR1 SNHLY, CDR2 FYNNEI. V was trimmed by 8 bases and J by 5 bases, leaving 18 bases between them.

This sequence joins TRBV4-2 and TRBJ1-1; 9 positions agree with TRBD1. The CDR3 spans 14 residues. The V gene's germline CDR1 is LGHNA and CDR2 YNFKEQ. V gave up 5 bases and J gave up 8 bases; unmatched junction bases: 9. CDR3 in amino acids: CASSSQGAVIEAFF. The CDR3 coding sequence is TGTGCCAGCAGCTCACAGGGGGCGGTGATCGAAGCTTTCTTT.

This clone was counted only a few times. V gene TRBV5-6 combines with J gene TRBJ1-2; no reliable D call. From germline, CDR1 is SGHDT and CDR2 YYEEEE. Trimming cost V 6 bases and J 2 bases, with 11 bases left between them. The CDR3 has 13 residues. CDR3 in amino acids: CASTNRRNYGYTF. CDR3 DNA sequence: TGTGCCAGCACCAATCGGAGGAACTATGGCTACACCTTC. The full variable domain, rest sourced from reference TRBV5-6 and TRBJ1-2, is DAGVTQSPTHLIKTRGQQVTLRCSPKSGHDTVSWYQQALGQGPQFIFQYYEEEERQRGNFPDRFSGHQFPNYSSELNVNALLLGDSALYLCASTNRRNYGYTFGSGTRLTVV.

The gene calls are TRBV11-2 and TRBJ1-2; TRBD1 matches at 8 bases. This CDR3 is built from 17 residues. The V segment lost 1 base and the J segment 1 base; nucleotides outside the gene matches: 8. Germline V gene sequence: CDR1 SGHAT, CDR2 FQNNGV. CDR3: CASSLGGTGVDNYGYTF. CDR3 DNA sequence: TGTGCCAGCAGCTTAGGAGGGACAGGCGTAGATAACTATGGCTACACCTTC.

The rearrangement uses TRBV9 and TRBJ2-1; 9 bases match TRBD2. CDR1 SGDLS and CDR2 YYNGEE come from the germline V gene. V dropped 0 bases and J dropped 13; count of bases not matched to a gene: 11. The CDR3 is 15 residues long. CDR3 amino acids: CASSVETSGSSLQFF. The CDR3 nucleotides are TGTGCCAGCAGCGTAGAGACTAGCGGTTCCTCTTTACAGTTCTTC.

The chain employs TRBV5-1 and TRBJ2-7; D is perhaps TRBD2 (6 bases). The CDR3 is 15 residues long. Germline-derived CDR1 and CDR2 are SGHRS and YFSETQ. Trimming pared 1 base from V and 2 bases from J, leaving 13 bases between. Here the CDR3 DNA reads TGCGCCAGCAGCTTGTTGCCTAGCGAGACCTACGAGCAGTACTTC. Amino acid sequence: CASSLLPSETYEQYF.

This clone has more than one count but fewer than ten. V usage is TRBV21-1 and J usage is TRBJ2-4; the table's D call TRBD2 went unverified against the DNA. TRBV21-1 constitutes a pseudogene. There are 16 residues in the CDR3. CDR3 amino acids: CASSKGQRGAKNIQYF. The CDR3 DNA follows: TGTGCCAGCAGCAAGGGTCAGCGAGGGGCCAAAAACATTCAGTACTTC.

CDR3 nucleotides: TGTGCCAGCAGCCAGGCTGCGGGGGTCCCAGATACGCAGTATTTT. The encoded protein is CASSQAAGVPDTQYF. The chain uses TRBV5-4 and TRBJ2-3; 7 positions match TRBD2. V was clipped by 4 bases and J by 4 bases; unmatched bases: 9. Germline-derived CDR1 and CDR2 are SGHNT and YYREEE (reference sequence). The CDR3 is 15 residues long.